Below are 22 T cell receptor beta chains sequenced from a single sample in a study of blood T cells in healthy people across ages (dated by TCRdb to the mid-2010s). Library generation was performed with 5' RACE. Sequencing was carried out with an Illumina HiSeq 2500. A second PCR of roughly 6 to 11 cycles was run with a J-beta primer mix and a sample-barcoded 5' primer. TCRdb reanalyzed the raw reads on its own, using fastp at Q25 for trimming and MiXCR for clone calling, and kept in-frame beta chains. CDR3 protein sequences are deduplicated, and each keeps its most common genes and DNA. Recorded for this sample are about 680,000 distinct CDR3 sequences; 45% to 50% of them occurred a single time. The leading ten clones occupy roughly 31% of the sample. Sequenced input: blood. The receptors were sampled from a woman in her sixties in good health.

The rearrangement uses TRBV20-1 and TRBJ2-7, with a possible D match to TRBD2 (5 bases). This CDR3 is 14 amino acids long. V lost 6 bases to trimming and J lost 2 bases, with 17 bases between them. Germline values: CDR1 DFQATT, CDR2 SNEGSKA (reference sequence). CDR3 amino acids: CSATASGRPYEQYF. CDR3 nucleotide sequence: TGCAGTGCCACAGCAAGCGGACGGCCCTACGAGCAGTACTTC.

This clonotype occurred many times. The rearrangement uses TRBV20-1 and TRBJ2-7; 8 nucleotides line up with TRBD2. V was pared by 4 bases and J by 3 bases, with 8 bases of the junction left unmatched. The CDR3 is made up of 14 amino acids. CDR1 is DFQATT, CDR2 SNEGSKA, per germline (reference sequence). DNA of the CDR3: TGCAGTGCTATTGACGGGACTAGGGTCTACGAGCAGTACTTC. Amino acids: CSAIDGTRVYEQYF.

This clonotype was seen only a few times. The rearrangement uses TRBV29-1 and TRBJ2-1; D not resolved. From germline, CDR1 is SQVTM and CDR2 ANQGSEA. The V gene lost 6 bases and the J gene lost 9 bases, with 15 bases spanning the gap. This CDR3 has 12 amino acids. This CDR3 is CSVQIVRAEQFF. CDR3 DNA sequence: TGCAGCGTACAAATCGTTAGGGCTGAGCAGTTCTTC.

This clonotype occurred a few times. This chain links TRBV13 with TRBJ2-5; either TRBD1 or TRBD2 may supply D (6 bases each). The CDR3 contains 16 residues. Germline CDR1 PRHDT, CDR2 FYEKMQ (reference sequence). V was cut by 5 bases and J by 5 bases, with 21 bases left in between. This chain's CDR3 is CASSRRKQGLAETQYF. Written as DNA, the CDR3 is TGTGCCAGCAGCAGGAGAAAACAGGGACTTGCGGAGACCCAGTACTTC.

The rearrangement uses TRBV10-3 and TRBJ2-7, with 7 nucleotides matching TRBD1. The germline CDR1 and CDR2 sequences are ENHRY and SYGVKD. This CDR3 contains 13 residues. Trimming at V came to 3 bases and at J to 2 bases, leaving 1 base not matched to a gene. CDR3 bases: TGTGCCATCAGTGATGGACAGGCCTACGAGCAGTACTTC. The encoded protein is CAISDGQAYEQYF.

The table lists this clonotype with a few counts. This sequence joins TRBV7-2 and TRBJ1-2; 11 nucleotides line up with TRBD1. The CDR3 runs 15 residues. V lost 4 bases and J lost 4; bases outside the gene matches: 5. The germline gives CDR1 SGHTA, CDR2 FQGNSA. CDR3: CASSSWDRGAYGYTF. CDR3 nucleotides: TGTGCCAGCAGCTCCTGGGACAGGGGGGCCTATGGCTACACCTTC.

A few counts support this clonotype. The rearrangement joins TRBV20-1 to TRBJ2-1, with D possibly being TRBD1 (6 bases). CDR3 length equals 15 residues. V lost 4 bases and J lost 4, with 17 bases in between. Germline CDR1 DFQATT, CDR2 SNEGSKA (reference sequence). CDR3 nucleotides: TGCAGTGCTAACCCGGACAGTTTTGGATACAATGAGCAGTTCTTC. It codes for CSANPDSFGYNEQFF.

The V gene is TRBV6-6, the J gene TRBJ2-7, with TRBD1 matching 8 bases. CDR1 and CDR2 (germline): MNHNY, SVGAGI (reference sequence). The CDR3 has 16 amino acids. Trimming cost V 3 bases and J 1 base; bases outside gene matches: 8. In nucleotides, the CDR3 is TGTGCCAGCAGTTATAATAGGGACAGGCAATCCTACGAGCAGTACTTC. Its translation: CASSYNRDRQSYEQYF.

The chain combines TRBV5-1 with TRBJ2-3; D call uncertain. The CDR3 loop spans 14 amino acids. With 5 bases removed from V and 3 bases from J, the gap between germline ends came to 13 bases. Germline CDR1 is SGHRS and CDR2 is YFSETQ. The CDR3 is CASRAVQLTDTQYF. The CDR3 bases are TGCGCCAGCAGGGCGGTACAGCTTACAGATACGCAGTATTTT.

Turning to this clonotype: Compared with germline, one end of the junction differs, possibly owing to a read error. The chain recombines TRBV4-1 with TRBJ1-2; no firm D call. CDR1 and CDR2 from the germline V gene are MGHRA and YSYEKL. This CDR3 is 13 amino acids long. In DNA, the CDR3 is TGCGCCAGCAGCCAAGAGACTTACAATGGCCACACCTTC. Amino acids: CASSQETYNGHTF.

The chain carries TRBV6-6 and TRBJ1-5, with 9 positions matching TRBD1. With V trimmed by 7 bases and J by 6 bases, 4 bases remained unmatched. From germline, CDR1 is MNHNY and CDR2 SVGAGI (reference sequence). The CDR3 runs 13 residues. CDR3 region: CASTPTGGQPQHF. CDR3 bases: TGTGCCAGCACTCCGACAGGGGGTCAGCCCCAGCATTTT.

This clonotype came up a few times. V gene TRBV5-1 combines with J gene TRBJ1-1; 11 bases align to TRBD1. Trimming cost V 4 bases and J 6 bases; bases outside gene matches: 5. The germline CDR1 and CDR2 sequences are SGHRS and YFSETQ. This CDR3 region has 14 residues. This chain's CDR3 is CASSRGQGVAEAFF. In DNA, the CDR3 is TGCGCCAGCAGCCGGGGACAGGGGGTTGCTGAAGCTTTCTTT.

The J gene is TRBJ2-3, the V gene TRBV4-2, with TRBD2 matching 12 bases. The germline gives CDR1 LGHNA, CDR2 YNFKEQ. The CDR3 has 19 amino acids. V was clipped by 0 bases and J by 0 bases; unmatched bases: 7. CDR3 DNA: TGTGCCAGCAGCCAAGAGCTCAGCGGGACTAGCGGGAGCACAGATACGCAGTATTTT. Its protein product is CASSQELSGTSGSTDTQYF.

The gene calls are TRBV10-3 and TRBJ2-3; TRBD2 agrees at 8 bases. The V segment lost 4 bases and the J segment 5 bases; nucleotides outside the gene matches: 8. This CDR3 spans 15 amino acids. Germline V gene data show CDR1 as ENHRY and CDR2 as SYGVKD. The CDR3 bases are TGTGCCATCAGTGTAGGAGCGGGAGCCGGAGATACGCAGTATTTT. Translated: CAISVGAGAGDTQYF.

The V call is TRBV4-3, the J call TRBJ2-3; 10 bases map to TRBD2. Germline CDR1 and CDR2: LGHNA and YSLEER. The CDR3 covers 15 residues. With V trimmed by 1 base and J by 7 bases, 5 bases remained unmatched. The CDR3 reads CASSQVAGGVNTQYF. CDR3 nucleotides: TGCGCCAGCAGCCAAGTAGCGGGAGGAGTGAATACGCAGTATTTT.

The CDR3 sequence is CASSTHGLSGANVLTF. DNA of the CDR3: TGTGCCAGCAGCACACACGGCCTCTCTGGGGCCAACGTCCTGACTTTC. The chain uses TRBV28 and TRBJ2-6; D call uncertain. The CDR3 is 16 residues long. Trimming stripped 6 bases from V and 0 bases from J, with 12 bases between. Germline V lookup: CDR1 MDHEN, CDR2 SYDVKM.

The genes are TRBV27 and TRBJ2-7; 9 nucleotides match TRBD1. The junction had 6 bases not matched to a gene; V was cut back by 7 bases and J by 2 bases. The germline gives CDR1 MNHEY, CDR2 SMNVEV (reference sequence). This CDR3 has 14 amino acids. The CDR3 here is CASNSGQGPYEQYF. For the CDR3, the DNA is TGTGCCAGCAATTCGGGACAGGGTCCCTACGAGCAGTACTTC.

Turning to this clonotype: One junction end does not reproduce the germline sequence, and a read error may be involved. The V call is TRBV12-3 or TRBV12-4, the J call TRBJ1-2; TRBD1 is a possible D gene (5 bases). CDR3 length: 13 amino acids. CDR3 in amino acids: CTSSYPEGYGYTF. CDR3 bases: TGTACCAGCAGCTACCCCGAGGGGTATGGCTACACCTTC.

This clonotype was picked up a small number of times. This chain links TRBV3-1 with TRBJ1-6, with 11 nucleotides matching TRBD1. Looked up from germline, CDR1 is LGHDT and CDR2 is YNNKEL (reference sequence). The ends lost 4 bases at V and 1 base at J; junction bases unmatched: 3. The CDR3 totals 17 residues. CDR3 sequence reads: CASSRGQGASYNSPLHF. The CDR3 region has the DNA TGTGCCAGCAGCCGCGGACAGGGGGCGTCCTATAATTCACCCCTCCACTTT.

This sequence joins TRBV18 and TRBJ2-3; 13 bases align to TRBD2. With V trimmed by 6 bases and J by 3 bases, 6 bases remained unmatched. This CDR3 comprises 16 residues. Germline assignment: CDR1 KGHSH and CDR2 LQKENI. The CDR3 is CASSPVTSGRTDTQYF. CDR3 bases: TGTGCCAGCTCTCCCGTGACTAGCGGGAGGACAGATACGCAGTATTTT.

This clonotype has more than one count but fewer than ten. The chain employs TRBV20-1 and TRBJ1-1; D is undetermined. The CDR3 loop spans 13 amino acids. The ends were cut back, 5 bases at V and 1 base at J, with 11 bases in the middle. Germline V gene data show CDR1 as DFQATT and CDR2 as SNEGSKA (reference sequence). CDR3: CSAANQQNTEAFF. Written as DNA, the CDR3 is TGCAGTGCTGCAAATCAGCAGAACACTGAAGCTTTCTTT.

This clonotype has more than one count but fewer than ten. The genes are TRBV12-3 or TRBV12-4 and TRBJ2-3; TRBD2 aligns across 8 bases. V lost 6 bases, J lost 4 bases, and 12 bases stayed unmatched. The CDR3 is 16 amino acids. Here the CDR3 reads CASSQFPRAGADTQYF. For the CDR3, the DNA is TGTGCCAGCAGCCAATTCCCCAGAGCGGGAGCAGATACGCAGTATTTT.